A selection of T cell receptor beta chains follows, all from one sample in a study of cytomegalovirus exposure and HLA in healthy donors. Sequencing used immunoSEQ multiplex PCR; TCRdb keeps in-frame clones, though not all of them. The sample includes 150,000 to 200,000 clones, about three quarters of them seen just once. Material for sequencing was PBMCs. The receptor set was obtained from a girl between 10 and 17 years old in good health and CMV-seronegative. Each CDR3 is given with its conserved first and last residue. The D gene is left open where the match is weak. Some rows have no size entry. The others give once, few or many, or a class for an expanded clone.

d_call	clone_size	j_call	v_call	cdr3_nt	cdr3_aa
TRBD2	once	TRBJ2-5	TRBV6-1	TGTGCCAGCAGTAGCCGGGGGGGTGAGGCCCAGTACTTC	CASSSRGGEAQYF
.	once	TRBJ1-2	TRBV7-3	TGTGCCAGCAGGCCCCCGGCGGACAGCCCGTGGGCCTATGGCTACACCTTC	CASRPPADSPWAYGYTF
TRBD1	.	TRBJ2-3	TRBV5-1	TGCGCCAGCAGCGTAGGACAGGAGATTGCAGATACGCAGTATTTT	CASSVGQEIADTQYF
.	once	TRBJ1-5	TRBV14	TGTGCCAGCAGCCAAGCGTTTTATAGCAATCAGCCCCAGCATTTT	CASSQAFYSNQPQHF
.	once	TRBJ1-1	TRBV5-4	TGTGCCAGCAGCTTGGCACAGAAAAACACTGAAGCTTTCTTT	CASSLAQKNTEAFF
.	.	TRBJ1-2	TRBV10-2	TGCGCCAGCAGTGGAAGGACAGCGGTATATTATGGCTACACCTTC	CASSGRTAVYYGYTF
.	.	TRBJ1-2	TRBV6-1	TGTGCCAGCAGAGCCGAGTCGGGGGGCTACACCTTC	CASRAESGGYTF
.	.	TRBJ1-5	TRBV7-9	TGTGCCAGCAGCCCCGAGGGTGACTCGGGGCCCCAGCATTTT	CASSPEGDSGPQHF
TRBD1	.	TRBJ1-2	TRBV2	TGTGCCAGCAGTGCAGGGGGCGCGGGCTATGGCTACACCTTC	CASSAGGAGYGYTF
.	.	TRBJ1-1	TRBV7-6	TGTGCCAGCAGCTTAGAAAGGGGTGAAGCTTTCTTT	CASSLERGEAFF
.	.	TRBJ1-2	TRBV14	TGTGCCAGCAGCCAAGTGTCAGGGAAGCTTGGCTACACCTTC	CASSQVSGKLGYTF
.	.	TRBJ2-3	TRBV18	TGTGCCAGCTCACCACCTTTTCCAAGCACAGATACGCAGTATTTT	CASSPPFPSTDTQYF
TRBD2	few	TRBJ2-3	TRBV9	TGTGCCAGCAGCGTCGAGCGGGGGGGACGGGCAGATACGCAGTATTTT	CASSVERGGRADTQYF
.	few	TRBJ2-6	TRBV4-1	TGCGCCAGCAGCCCCTTCTACTCTGGGGCCAACGTCCTGACTTTC	CASSPFYSGANVLTF
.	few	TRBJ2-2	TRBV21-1	TGTGCCAGCAGCAAAGCGCTGGGACAGGGGATGGGCACCGGGGAGCTGTTTTTT	CASSKALGQGMGTGELFF
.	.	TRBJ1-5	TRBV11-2	TGTGCCAGCAGCTTTTCAGGGAATAGCAATCAGCCCCAGCATTTT	CASSFSGNSNQPQHF
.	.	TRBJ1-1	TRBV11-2	TGTGCCAGCAGCTTATCGGTGGGTAGCGGGACACTTTTGAACACTGAAGCTTTCTTT	CASSLSVGSGTLLNTEAFF
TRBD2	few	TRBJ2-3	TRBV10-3	TGTGCCATCAGCAAGGGAGTAGCGGGGGACACAGATACGCAGTATTTT	CAISKGVAGDTDTQYF
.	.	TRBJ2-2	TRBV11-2	TGTGCCAGCAGCGGTGGGGGCTCTTTGAACACCGGGGAGCTGTTTTTT	CASSGGGSLNTGELFF
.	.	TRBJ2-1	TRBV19	TGTGCCAGTAGACCCAAAGGGGTTTACAATGAGCAGTTCTTC	CASRPKGVYNEQFF
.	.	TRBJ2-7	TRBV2	TGTGCCAGCAGTGAGGGCCCCCAGAATTTGCACGAGCAGTACTTC	CASSEGPQNLHEQYF
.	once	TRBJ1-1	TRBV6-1	TGTGCCAGCAGTGAGAAACCAGGGGTTACTGAAGCTTTCTTT	CASSEKPGVTEAFF
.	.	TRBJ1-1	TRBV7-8	TGTGCCAGCAGCTCTTCAGGGGTCACTGAAGCTTTCTTT	CASSSSGVTEAFF
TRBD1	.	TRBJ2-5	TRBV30	TGTGCCTGCGAGGGACAGCCAAAGGGGAGACCCCAGTACTTC	CACEGQPKGRPQYF
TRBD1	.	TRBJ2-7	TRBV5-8	TGTGCCAGGCCTGACAGGGTCTGGGTCTGTTGCGAGCAGTACTTC	CARPDRVWVCCEQYF
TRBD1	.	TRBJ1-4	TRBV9	TGTGCCAGCAGCGTAGGTGAAGGTAGGGGACAGGTTTACGAAAAACTGTTTTTT	CASSVGEGRGQVYEKLFF
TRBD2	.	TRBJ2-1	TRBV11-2	TGTGCCAGCAGCCTAGGGACTAGCGGCGCGAATGAGCAGTTCTTC	CASSLGTSGANEQFF
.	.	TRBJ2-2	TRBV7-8	TGTGCCAGCAGCTTCCGGCGGGAGAACACCGGGGAGCTGTTTTTT	CASSFRRENTGELFF
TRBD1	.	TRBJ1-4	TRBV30	TGTGCCTGGAGAGACCCTCGGGACAGTCTTGAAAAACTGTTTTTT	CAWRDPRDSLEKLFF
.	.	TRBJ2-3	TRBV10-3	TGTGCCATCAGTGAGAACAGGGACACAGATACGCAGTATTTT	CAISENRDTDTQYF
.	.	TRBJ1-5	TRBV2	TGTGCCAGCAGTGAGGGGGGGCGACTCCAGCCCCAGCATTTT	CASSEGGRLQPQHF
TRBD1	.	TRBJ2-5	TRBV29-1	TGCAGCGCCACCTGGGACAGCTTACTCCAAGAGACCCAGTACTTC	CSATWDSLLQETQYF
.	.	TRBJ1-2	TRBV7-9	TGTGCCAGCAGCCATAAGACGGGTCCCGCTTATGGCTACACCTTC	CASSHKTGPAYGYTF
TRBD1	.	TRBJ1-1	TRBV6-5	TGTGCCAGCACCCCACAGGGGGCTGAAACTGAAGCTTTCTTT	CASTPQGAETEAFF
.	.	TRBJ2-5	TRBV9	TGTGCCAGCAGCGTAGGTAGCTTCCCCCAAGAGACCCAGTACTTC	CASSVGSFPQETQYF
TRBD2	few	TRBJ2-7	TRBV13	TGTGCCAGCAGCTTGGGACTAGCGGGGCATGACGAGCAGTACTTC	CASSLGLAGHDEQYF
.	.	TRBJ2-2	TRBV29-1	TGCAGCGTTACAGGGTGGCGGAGGACCGGGGAGCTGTTTTTT	CSVTGWRRTGELFF
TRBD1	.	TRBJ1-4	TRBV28	TGTGCCAGCAGCTCCGGACAGGGGGAAAAACTGTTTTTT	CASSSGQGEKLFF
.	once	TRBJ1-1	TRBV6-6	TGTGCCAGCAGCCCCAGGGAGAACACTGAAGCTTTCTTT	CASSPRENTEAFF
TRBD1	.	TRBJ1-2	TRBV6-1	TGTGCCAGCAGTGAGATGGGACAGACTAACTATGGCTACACCTTC	CASSEMGQTNYGYTF
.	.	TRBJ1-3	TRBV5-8	TGTGCCAGCAGCTCGACAGACCTCTCTGGAAACACCATATATTTT	CASSSTDLSGNTIYF
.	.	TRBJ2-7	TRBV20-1	TGCAGTGTATCCGGTCCCTACGAGCAGTACTTC	CSVSGPYEQYF
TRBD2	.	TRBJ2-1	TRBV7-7	TGTGCTAGCAGCTTAGGCGGGGGGAAGGAGCAGTTCTTC	CASSLGGGKEQFF
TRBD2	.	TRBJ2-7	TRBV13	TGTGCCAGCAGCTTTAGCGGGGGGGCCTACGAGCAGTACTTC	CASSFSGGAYEQYF
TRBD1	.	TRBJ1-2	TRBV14	TGTGCCAGCAGCCAAGTCCCTGACAGGGGTAAGAGCTACACCTTC	CASSQVPDRGKSYTF
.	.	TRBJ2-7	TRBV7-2	TGTGCCAGCAGCTCGGCCTACGAGCAGTACTTC	CASSSAYEQYF
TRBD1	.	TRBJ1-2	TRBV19	TGTGCCAGCGAGGGGGACAGGGGTAACTATGGCTACACCTTC	CASEGDRGNYGYTF
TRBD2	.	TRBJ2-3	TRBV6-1	TGTGCCAGCCGACTAGCGGGCGGGGAGGATACGCAGTATTTT	CASRLAGGEDTQYF
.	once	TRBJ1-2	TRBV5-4	TGTGCCAGCAGCTTGACGGGGATCTATGGCTACACCTTC	CASSLTGIYGYTF
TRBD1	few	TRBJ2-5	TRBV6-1	TGTGCCAGCAGTGAAGGGCCGACAGGGGGAGAGACCCAGTACTTC	CASSEGPTGGETQYF
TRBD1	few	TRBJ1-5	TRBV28	TGTGCCAGCAGAACTGCTCTGTCGGGACAGGGGTACCGACAGCCCCAGCATTTT	CASRTALSGQGYRQPQHF
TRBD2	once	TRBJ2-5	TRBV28	TGTGCCAGCAGCATTAGCGGGGGGACGCAGACCCAGTACTTC	CASSISGGTQTQYF
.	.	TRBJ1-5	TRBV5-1	TGCGCCAGCAGCTTGGAGGAGAATCAGCCCCAGCATTTT	CASSLEENQPQHF